These T cell receptor beta chains were read from a single sample in a study of CD8+CD57+ T cells in acquired aplastic anemia. TCRdb processed the reads anew with MiXCR; each CDR3 protein has one entry. This repertoire shows more than 95,000 distinct CDR3 sequences, almost 40% found once; its top ten account for 2% to 3%. Sample: sorted CD4+, CD8+, or CD8+CD57+ T cells (not recorded which) from PBMCs. The receptors derive from a human donor with aplastic anemia. Each CDR3 is given with its conserved first and last residue. The D gene is left open where the match is weak. The size of a clone is reported for some rows only, either as once, few or many, or as a class for expanded clones.

j_call | v_call | clone_size | d_call | cdr3_aa | cdr3_nt
TRBJ1-2 | TRBV2 | once | NA | CASSELAANYGYTF | TGTGCCAGCAGTGAATTGGCAGCTAACTATGGCTACACCTTC
TRBJ2-5 | TRBV5-1 | few | NA | CASGGRETQYF | TGCGCCAGCGGAGGACGTGAGACCCAGTACTTC
TRBJ2-3 | TRBV4-3 | many | TRBD2 | CASSSGTSGGTDTQYF | TGCGCCAGCAGCTCCGGGACTAGCGGGGGGACAGATACGCAGTATTTT
TRBJ2-3 | TRBV11-2 | many | NA | CASSLLGLQLDTQYF | TGTGCCAGCAGCTTACTCGGACTACAATTAGATACGCAGTATTTT
TRBJ2-2 | TRBV6-1 | many | NA | CATRTAGELFF | TGTGCCACCCGCACCGCCGGGGAGCTGTTTTTT
TRBJ2-7 | TRBV12-3/TRBV12-4 | once | NA | CASSLNRAREQYF | TGTGCCAGCAGTTTAAACAGGGCCAGGGAGCAGTACTTC
TRBJ2-7 | TRBV5-1 | many | NA | CASSYTDPGQGTAYEQYF | TGCGCCAGCAGCTACACAGACCCAGGGCAGGGGACGGCCTACGAGCAGTACTTC
TRBJ1-4 | TRBV2 | many | NA | CASSEISALGWEKLFF | TGTGCCAGCAGTGAAATTTCGGCCCTCGGGTGGGAAAAACTGTTTTTT
TRBJ2-7 | TRBV7-9 | many | TRBD2 | CASSLGVSGEEQYF | TGTGCCAGCAGCTTAGGAGTCAGCGGGGAGGAGCAGTACTTC
TRBJ2-1 | TRBV29-1 | NA | NA | CSAADSYNEQFF | TGCAGCGCCGCGGACAGCTACAATGAGCAGTTCTTC
TRBJ1-1 | TRBV19 | NA | TRBD1 | CATLGQGWTEAFF | TGTGCTACGCTTGGACAGGGGTGGACTGAAGCTTTCTTT
TRBJ2-1 | TRBV29-1 | NA | TRBD1 | CSVGNRGVGNEQFF | TGCAGCGTTGGGAACAGGGGAGTGGGGAATGAGCAGTTCTTC
TRBJ2-2 | TRBV5-4 | few | NA | CASSLGGRGDTGELFF | TGTGCCAGCAGCCTGGGGGGAAGGGGAGACACCGGGGAGCTGTTTTTT
TRBJ1-2 | TRBV7-8 | many | NA | CASSLGGDGYTF | TGTGCCAGCTCCTTGGGGGGGGATGGCTACACCTTC
TRBJ2-1 | TRBV6-1 | many | TRBD2 | CASSGSGGAQGSNEQFF | TGTGCCAGCAGTGGCAGCGGGGGGGCCCAGGGGAGCAATGAGCAGTTCTTC
TRBJ1-4 | TRBV5-1 | many | NA | CASSLGAGVNEKLFF | TGCGCCAGCAGCTTGGGGGCAGGGGTTAATGAAAAACTGTTTTTT
TRBJ2-7 | TRBV20-1 | NA | TRBD1 | CSAREDGTGGVYEQYF | TGCAGTGCTAGAGAGGACGGGACAGGGGGCGTCTACGAGCAGTACTTC
TRBJ2-1 | TRBV5-1 | NA | NA | CASSLGPESSYNEQFF | TGCGCCAGCAGCTTGGGCCCGGAAAGCTCCTACAATGAGCAGTTCTTC
TRBJ2-6 | TRBV19 | many | NA | CASKAAGANVLTF | TGTGCCAGTAAAGCAGCTGGGGCCAACGTCCTGACTTTC
TRBJ2-3 | TRBV7-7 | NA | NA | CASGEGGSDTQYF | TGTGCCAGCGGCGAGGGGGGGTCAGATACGCAGTATTTT
TRBJ1-5 | TRBV6-2/TRBV6-3 | many | TRBD1 | CASSSQGDQPQHF | TGTGCCAGCAGTTCCCAGGGGGATCAGCCCCAGCATTTT
TRBJ2-5 | TRBV5-1 | many | NA | CASSRAVGQTQYF | TGCGCCAGCAGCCGGGCCGTGGGCCAGACCCAGTACTTC
TRBJ1-3 | TRBV11-1 | many | NA | CASSLVGGRAGNTIYF | TGTGCCAGCAGCTTAGTGGGAGGCAGGGCTGGAAACACCATATATTTT
TRBJ1-1 | TRBV12-3/TRBV12-4 | NA | TRBD1 | CASSPGTGPQVSTEAFF | TGTGCCAGCAGTCCGGGGACAGGGCCTCAGGTAAGCACTGAAGCTTTCTTT
TRBJ2-3 | TRBV5-1 | many | TRBD2 | CASSYAGGTSSTDTQYF | TGCGCCAGCAGCTACGCCGGGGGGACCTCTAGCACAGATACGCAGTATTTT
TRBJ2-1 | TRBV4-3 | NA | TRBD2 | CASSQDPGGPYNEQFF | TGCGCCAGCAGCCAAGATCCGGGGGGGCCCTACAATGAGCAGTTCTTC
TRBJ1-1 | TRBV19 | NA | NA | CASSIQLSMNTEAFF | TGTGCCAGTAGTATACAGCTATCTATGAACACTGAAGCTTTCTTT
TRBJ1-1 | TRBV20-1 | many | TRBD1 | CSAPRQGKWRGTEAFF | TGCAGTGCTCCCCGACAGGGAAAGTGGCGAGGCACTGAAGCTTTCTTT
TRBJ2-1 | TRBV20-1 | many | TRBD2 | CSARLAGGSSEQFF | TGCAGTGCCAGACTAGCGGGGGGCTCCAGTGAGCAGTTCTTC
TRBJ2-5 | TRBV11-3 | NA | TRBD2 | CASTKGGNLETQYF | TGTGCCAGCACCAAGGGAGGGAATTTGGAGACCCAGTACTTC
TRBJ2-2 | TRBV20-1 | many | NA | CSARRDLGGELFF | TGCAGTGCTAGGCGGGACTTAGGCGGGGAGCTGTTTTTT
TRBJ2-7 | TRBV19 | NA | TRBD1 | CASTDRESSYEQYF | TGTGCCAGCACCGACAGGGAGAGCTCCTACGAGCAGTACTTC
TRBJ1-2 | TRBV5-6 | NA | TRBD1 | CASSLTGTGGGYTF | TGTGCCAGCAGCTTGACAGGGACAGGGGGTGGCTACACCTTC
TRBJ1-1 | TRBV12-3/TRBV12-4 | many | TRBD1 | CASSLTGEGTEAFF | TGTGCCAGCAGCCTCACAGGGGAAGGGACTGAAGCTTTCTTT
TRBJ1-2 | TRBV5-6 | few | NA | CASSSRVVGYYGYTF | TGTGCCAGCAGCTCCCGGGTAGTCGGATACTATGGCTACACCTTC
TRBJ1-6 | TRBV19 | NA | NA | CAYTRGNQNSPLHF | TGTGCCTATACTCGGGGGAACCAGAATTCACCCCTCCACTTT
TRBJ1-1 | TRBV25-1 | many | NA | CASSEPGWGKGNTEAFF | TGTGCCAGCAGTGAGCCGGGTTGGGGTAAGGGGAACACTGAAGCTTTCTTT
TRBJ2-6 | TRBV11-2 | NA | TRBD1 | CASSKTGGSGANVLTF | TGTGCCAGCAGCAAGACAGGGGGTTCGGGGGCCAACGTCCTGACTTTC
TRBJ1-6 | TRBV19 | many | TRBD1 | CASSIVGQNNSPLHF | TGTGCCAGTAGTATTGTGGGACAGAATAATTCACCCCTCCACTTT
TRBJ1-5 | TRBV2 | NA | NA | CASSEENYQPQHF | TGCGCCAGCAGTGAAGAGAACTATCAGCCCCAGCATTTT
TRBJ2-1 | TRBV11-2 | many | TRBD2 | CASSLYGTSGGLSYNEQFF | TGTGCCAGCAGCCTATACGGGACTAGCGGGGGTCTCTCCTACAATGAGCAGTTCTTC
TRBJ2-3 | TRBV7-6 | NA | NA | CASSLTAGGGADTQYF | TGTGCCAGCAGCTTAACGGCAGGGGGAGGGGCAGATACGCAGTATTTT
TRBJ1-1 | TRBV4-1 | many | NA | CASSQGWAASTEAFF | TGCGCCAGCAGCCAAGGCTGGGCAGCTTCCACTGAAGCTTTCTTT
TRBJ2-3 | TRBV24-1 | medium-sized | NA | CATSVPMGRTDTQYF | TGTGCCACCAGTGTCCCAATGGGACGCACAGATACGCAGTATTTT
TRBJ2-3 | TRBV2 | NA | NA | CASSFNPGLHQYF | TGTGCCAGCAGTTTTAATCCGGGACTCCATCAGTATTTT